The entry below gives a single T cell receptor beta chain sequence along with its context. This sample is part of a study of blood T cell repertoires in COVID-19. Turning to the study itself: Sites in the United States, Italy and Spain provided acute and convalescent COVID-19 samples. PBMCs, B-cell-depleted T cells, or T cells were the source of the cDNA or gDNA that made up the material.

Trimming took off 5 bases at V and 9 bases at J, with 19 bases between the two ends. This CDR3 region has 14 residues. Germline CDR1 is MNHNY and CDR2 is SVGAGI (reference sequence). Authors' analysis steps: Reference gene primer amplification yielded estimated nucleated cell counts. Profiled with immunoSEQ multiplex PCR; TCRdb holds only in-frame clones, not every one. V and J calls and clone size come straight from that table; D and trimming were deduced from the DNA. The table has around 400,000 clones, about 87% seen once. Enrolled during active infection, Seattle patients were then followed longitudinally.

The genes are TRBV6-6 and TRBJ1-1; D perhaps matches TRBD1 (5 bases). The source of this sequence is a woman aged 55-69 years with COVID-19, enrolled during active disease. Sample: peripheral blood. The CDR3 bases are TGTGCCAGCAGTCCGACGGGCGGACAACTCAAAGCTTTCTTT. Amino acids: CASSPTGGQLKAFF.